These 17 T cell receptor beta chains came from one sample sequenced in a study of control samples from healthy donors and cancer patients. TCRdb's table, derived via immunoSEQ multiplex PCR, lists solely in-frame clones and lacks some. The table has 400,000 to 450,000 clones, around 90% seen once; the top ten hold 5.5% to 8%. The sample taken for sequencing was PBMCs. The receptors shown here come from a man aged 40-55 years with head and neck cancer.

The chain has TRBV27 and TRBJ2-5; the match to TRBD2 covers 7 bases. This CDR3 is 16 amino acids long. Germline CDR1 is MNHEY and CDR2 is SMNVEV (reference sequence). J lost 3 bases, V lost 9 bases, and 16 bases had no gene match. The CDR3 loop is CASKTERAGVKETQYF. CDR3 coding DNA: TGTGCCAGTAAGACTGAGCGGGCGGGGGTAAAAGAGACCCAGTACTTC.

The J gene is TRBJ2-7, the V gene TRBV30; D remains unclear. The CDR3 sequence is 11 residues long. V gave up 3 bases and J gave up 3 bases, with 6 bases separating them. Germline-derived CDR1 and CDR2 are GTSNPN and SVGIG (reference sequence). CDR3 DNA: TGTGCCTGGAGCGAGTTCTACGAGCAGTACTTC. Translated, it gives CAWSEFYEQYF. The full variable domain, rest sourced from reference TRBV30 and TRBJ2-7, is SQTIHQWPATLVQPVGSPLSLECTVEGTSNPNLYWYRQAAGRGLQLLFYSVGIGQISSEVPQNLSASRPQDRQFILSSKKLLLSDSGFYLCAWSEFYEQYFGPGTRLTVT.

V usage is TRBV30 and J usage is TRBJ1-2; D call uncertain. Germline V gene data show CDR1 as GTSNPN and CDR2 as SVGIG (reference sequence). V dropped 1 base and J dropped 0 bases, with 9 bases sitting between them. This CDR3 region has 14 residues. CDR3 loop: CAWSDPPANYGYTF. The CDR3 nucleotides are TGTGCCTGGAGTGACCCGCCGGCTAACTATGGCTACACCTTC. The variable domain in full, completed from reference TRBV30 and TRBJ1-2, reads SQTIHQWPATLVQPVGSPLSLECTVEGTSNPNLYWYRQAAGRGLQLLFYSVGIGQISSEVPQNLSASRPQDRQFILSSKKLLLSDSGFYLCAWSDPPANYGYTFGSGTRLTVV.

The chain employs TRBV28 and TRBJ2-3; D is uncertain. Per germline, CDR1 MDHEN and CDR2 SYDVKM. This CDR3 is built from 13 residues. Trimming stripped 6 bases from V and 0 bases from J, with 7 bases between. For the CDR3, the DNA is TGTGCCAGCAGGTGGTCTAGCACAGATACGCAGTATTTT. It is translated as CASRWSSTDTQYF.

V is TRBV19 and J is TRBJ1-3, with a tentative D call TRBD1 (6 bases). The CDR3 length is 16 residues. V dropped 4 bases and J dropped 2 bases, with 15 bases sitting between them. Germline CDR1 reads LNHDA; CDR2 reads SQIVND (reference sequence). The CDR3 region has the DNA TGTGCCAGTAGTACCCCGGGACATAATCCTGGAAACACCATATATTTT. Amino acids: CASSTPGHNPGNTIYF.

In DNA form, the CDR3 reads TGCGCCAGCGGGACTAGCGCCTACGAGCAGTACTTC. This gives the protein CASGTSAYEQYF. The chain combines TRBV10-2 with TRBJ2-7; TRBD2 matches 10 bases. Germline V gene lookup returns CDR1 WSHSY and CDR2 SAAADI. J was trimmed by 2 bases and V by 8 bases; bases with no gene match: 0. The CDR3 runs 12 residues.

This sequence joins TRBV19 and TRBJ1-2, with TRBD1 identical over 7 bases. There are 17 residues in the CDR3. The V and J ends lost 5 bases and 5 bases, in that order; junction bases with no gene match: 17. Looked up from germline, CDR1 is LNHDA and CDR2 is SQIVND (reference sequence). CDR3 in DNA: TGTGCCAGTAGTTCACGGACAGGCCCGACAATTCTTTATGGCTACACCTTC. Translating gives CASSSRTGPTILYGYTF.

This chain uses TRBV29-1 with TRBJ2-7; TRBD1 is a possible D gene (6 bases). This CDR3 contains 12 residues. V was pared by 4 bases and J by 5 bases, with 12 bases between. Germline loops: CDR1 SQVTM, CDR2 ANQGSEA. DNA of the CDR3: TGCAGCGTTGCCGTGGGGGCCAACGAGCAGTACTTC. This sequence encodes CSVAVGANEQYF.

The chain employs TRBV19 and TRBJ1-1; D is unresolved. There are 14 residues in the CDR3. CDR1 and CDR2 from the germline V gene are LNHDA and SQIVND (reference sequence). Trimming took 10 bases from V and 3 from J, leaving 18 bases between them. The CDR3 region is CAIKPGGVDTEAFF. The CDR3 coding sequence is TGTGCCATCAAACCTGGCGGGGTAGACACTGAAGCTTTCTTT. The full variable domain, its missing parts supplied by reference TRBV19 and TRBJ1-1, is DGGITQSPKYLFRKEGQNVTLSCEQNLNHDAMYWYRQDPGQGLRLIYYSQIVNDFQKGDIAEGYSVSREKKESFPLTVTSAQKNPTAFYLCAIKPGGVDTEAFFGQGTRLTVV.

Only a few counts were recorded for this clone. The chain's CDR3 is CASSLWVLAGGPGELFF. The CDR3 DNA reads as TGTGCCAGCAGTTTATGGGTACTAGCGGGGGGCCCCGGGGAGCTGTTTTTT. The J gene is TRBJ2-2, the V gene TRBV28, with 12 bases aligning to TRBD2. With V trimmed by 0 bases and J by 6 bases, 5 bases remained unmatched. This CDR3 is 17 amino acids long. Germline V CDR1 and CDR2: MDHEN, SYDVKM.

The rearrangement links TRBV19 to TRBJ2-3; TRBD1 agrees at 9 bases. This CDR3 has 17 amino acids. The V segment lost 2 bases and the J segment 7 bases; nucleotides outside the gene matches: 13. Germline V gives CDR1 LNHDA, CDR2 SQIVND (reference sequence). As DNA, the CDR3 is TGTGCCAGTAGTATAATTTTAGGGACAGGGTCCCCAAATACGCAGTATTTT. Translation: CASSIILGTGSPNTQYF.

To note about this clone: The junction departs from germline at one end; a sequencing error may be responsible. V gene TRBV7-7 combines with J gene TRBJ2-2; the D gene is possibly TRBD2 (5 bases). CDR1 is SSHAT and CDR2 is FNYEAQ in the germline V gene (reference sequence). The CDR3 contains 13 residues. CDR3 sequence reads: CASSFDGAGELFF. The CDR3 nucleotides are TGTGCTAGCAGCTTCGACGGGGCCGGGGAGCTGTTTTTT.

This chain joins TRBV5-5 and TRBJ1-1, with TRBD1 identical over 8 bases. This CDR3 is 16 amino acids long. J gave up 4 bases and V 3 bases, and 11 bases lay outside the gene matches. Germline CDR1 and CDR2: SGHKS and YYEKEE (reference sequence). The CDR3 DNA reads as TGTGCCAGCAGCTACGGACAGGGTAATATGAGCACTGAAGCTTTCTTT. This translates into CASSYGQGNMSTEAFF. Combining the CDR3 with reference TRBV5-5 and TRBJ1-1 gives the whole variable domain DAGVTQSPTHLIKTRGQQVTLRCSPISGHKSVSWYQQVLGQGPQFIFQYYEKEERGRGNFPDRFSARQFPNYSSELNVNALLLGDSALYLCASSYGQGNMSTEAFFGQGTRLTVV.

This chain joins TRBV11-2 and TRBJ2-5, with D unclear. The V end lost 1 base, the J end lost 2 bases, and 8 bases lay between the germline ends. Germline CDR1 is SGHAT and CDR2 is FQNNGV. This CDR3 is built from 14 residues. The CDR3 nucleotides are TGTGCCAGCAGCTTAGCACTATCTCAAGAGACCCAGTACTTC. It is translated as CASSLALSQETQYF.

The genes are TRBV19 and TRBJ2-7, with 7 bases that match TRBD1. This CDR3 spans 15 amino acids. V was clipped by 1 base and J by 5 bases; unmatched bases: 8. CDR1 is LNHDA, CDR2 SQIVND, per germline (reference sequence). CDR3: CASSIGAGGIDEQYF. The CDR3 DNA sequence: TGTGCCAGTAGTATAGGGGCAGGGGGAATTGACGAGCAGTACTTC.

CDR3 loop: CASRLDAYNEQFF. Here the CDR3 DNA reads TGTGCCAGCAGGTTAGACGCCTACAATGAGCAGTTCTTC. The chain has TRBV28 and TRBJ2-1; D is unresolved. Germline values: CDR1 MDHEN, CDR2 SYDVKM. The CDR3 covers 13 residues. Trimming removed 6 bases from V and 2 bases from J, with 8 bases in between.

V is TRBV5-1 and J is TRBJ1-3; D possibly corresponds to TRBD1 (5 bases). The V gene lost 4 bases and the J gene lost 0 bases, with 8 bases spanning the gap. Germline CDR1 is SGHRS and CDR2 is YFSETQ. The CDR3 contains 14 residues. In DNA form, the CDR3 reads TGCGCCAGCAGCCCGCAGGGCTCTGGAAACACCATATATTTT. It yields the protein CASSPQGSGNTIYF.